Listed here are 16 T cell receptor beta chains from one sample, sequenced in a study of T-cell reconstitution after alpha-beta-depleted transplantation in children. The TCRbeta library incorporated unique molecular identifiers. TCRdb re-called the PCR reads through MiXCR, storing one row per CDR3 protein. The sample contains hundreds of thousands of distinct CDR3 sequences, 10% to 15% of which appear only once. The sample in question was PBMCs, mostly from graft donor cells, obtained 360 days after TCRalphabeta/CD19-depleted stem cell transplant. The source of these receptors is a male patient younger than 18 who had a stem cell transplant for acute myeloid leukemia, so the T cells may come from the graft donor.

This clonotype appeared a few times. The gene calls are TRBV12-3 or TRBV12-4 and TRBJ2-7; D is perhaps TRBD1 or TRBD2 (5 bases each). This CDR3 spans 14 amino acids. The ends were cut back, 5 bases at V and 6 bases at J, with 17 bases in the middle. CDR3 bases: TGTGCCAGCAGTGTCGCGGCAGGGACCCTCGAGCAGTACTTC. Amino acids: CASSVAAGTLEQYF.

This clonotype was seen a handful of times. The chain employs TRBV7-9 and TRBJ2-1; 12 nucleotides align to TRBD2. The germline CDR1 and CDR2 sequences are SEHNR and FQNEAQ (reference sequence). CDR3 length: 15 residues. J lost 4 bases, V lost 11 bases, and 9 bases had no gene match. Here the CDR3 reads CAAVRLAGEYNEQFF. Here the CDR3 DNA reads TGTGCCGCTGTGAGACTAGCGGGAGAATACAATGAGCAGTTCTTC.

This chain connects TRBV7-6 to TRBJ2-5; 12 bases fit TRBD1. The ends lost 3 bases at V and 6 bases at J; junction bases unmatched: 8. Germline CDR1 SGHVS, CDR2 FNYEAQ. The CDR3 covers 16 residues. The CDR3 here is CASSFAGTGGAKTQYF. As DNA, the CDR3 is TGTGCCAGCAGCTTTGCCGGGACAGGGGGCGCGAAGACCCAGTACTTC.

This clonotype was recorded a few times. The genes are TRBV20-1 and TRBJ2-1, with 9 bases lining up with TRBD2. The CDR3 sequence is 15 residues long. Germline-derived CDR1 and CDR2 are DFQATT and SNEGSKA (reference sequence). Trimming at V came to 0 bases and at J to 3 bases, leaving 3 bases not matched to a gene. The CDR3 reads CSARDLAGLYNEQFF. CDR3 DNA sequence: TGCAGTGCTAGAGATCTAGCGGGGCTCTACAATGAGCAGTTCTTC.

The chain joins TRBV6-5 to TRBJ2-2; D not resolved. V was clipped by 0 bases and J by 0 bases, with 8 bases between them. The germline V gene encodes CDR1 MNHEY and CDR2 SVGAGI. The CDR3 has 16 residues. The CDR3 reads CASSYSQITNTGELFF. The CDR3 DNA is TGTGCCAGCAGTTACTCGCAGATTACGAACACCGGGGAGCTGTTTTTT.

This clonotype was observed a few times. This chain uses TRBV10-3 with TRBJ2-6; D gene ambiguous. Germline-derived CDR1 and CDR2 are ENHRY and SYGVKD. V lost 5 bases, J lost 9 bases, and 17 bases lay in between. The CDR3 sequence is 15 residues long. The CDR3 DNA is TGTGCCATCAGTAATAGAATTATCACATTCAACGTCCTGACTTTC. It is translated as CAISNRIITFNVLTF.

This clonotype was seen many times. The rearrangement links TRBV5-1 to TRBJ2-1; 8 bases line up with TRBD2. Germline loops: CDR1 SGHRS, CDR2 YFSETQ. After removal of 3 bases from V and 7 bases from J, the junction contained 12 bases not matched to a gene. This CDR3 has 16 residues. This CDR3 reads CASSWGPGGPLNEQFF. CDR3 coding DNA: TGCGCCAGCAGCTGGGGACCGGGAGGGCCTTTGAATGAGCAGTTCTTC.

The genes are TRBV24-1 and TRBJ2-1; 8 bases map to TRBD2. J lost 4 bases, V lost 6 bases, and 13 bases had no gene match. CDR1 is KGHDR, CDR2 SFDVKD, per germline. This CDR3 has 17 amino acids. The CDR3 bases are TGTGCCACCAGTTACCATAGCGGGAACCGGGTATACAATGAGCAGTTCTTC. Its translation: CATSYHSGNRVYNEQFF.

This clonotype was picked up many times. The chain joins TRBV20-1 to TRBJ2-7, with 13 positions matching TRBD2. CDR1 and CDR2 (germline): DFQATT, SNEGSKA (reference sequence). CDR3 length equals 13 residues. V was clipped by 6 bases and J by 7 bases; unmatched bases: 6. The CDR3 DNA reads as TGCAGTGCAAGGACTAGCGGGAGTCGGGAGCAGTACTTC. Amino acid sequence: CSARTSGSREQYF.

Only a few counts were recorded for this clonotype. The DNA of the CDR3 is TGTGCCAGCAGTGCCCCGATGCTTGGAACTTTCTTT. It specifies CASSAPMLGTFF. This chain uses TRBV27 with TRBJ1-1; no firm D call. Trimming stripped 5 bases from V and 12 bases from J, with 16 bases between. Germline assignment: CDR1 MNHEY and CDR2 SMNVEV (reference sequence). This CDR3 is built from 12 residues.

The chain links TRBV2 to TRBJ2-2; 11 positions agree with TRBD2. Unmatched junction bases numbered 7, after V lost 6 bases and J lost 1 base. The germline V gene encodes CDR1 SNHLY and CDR2 FYNNEI. The CDR3 runs to 17 residues. DNA of the CDR3: TGTGCCAGCAGCCTGACACTAGCGGGAGAGAACACCGGGGAGCTGTTTTTT. Amino acids: CASSLTLAGENTGELFF.

The rearrangement uses TRBV12-3 or TRBV12-4 and TRBJ1-5; D is perhaps TRBD1 (5 bases). This CDR3 has 16 amino acids. The V and J ends lost 5 bases and 0 bases respectively, with 14 bases between them. In DNA form, the CDR3 reads TGTGCCAGCAGTATACTACGACAGTTTAGCAATCAGCCCCAGCATTTT. It is translated as CASSILRQFSNQPQHF.

This chain links TRBV7-9 with TRBJ1-2, with 7 positions matching TRBD1. Germline lookup yields CDR1 SEHNR and CDR2 FQNEAQ (reference sequence). The CDR3 contains 13 residues. The V gene end was trimmed by 3 bases and the J gene end by 6 bases; junction bases not matched to a gene: 4. CDR3 nucleotide sequence: TGTGCCAGCAGCTTTACAGGGGTGGATGGCTACACCTTC. The encoded protein is CASSFTGVDGYTF.

This sequence joins TRBV4-2 and TRBJ2-5; TRBD1 or TRBD2 may be the D gene (5 bases each). V shed 1 base and J shed 7 bases, with 22 bases lying between them. Germline lookup yields CDR1 LGHNA and CDR2 YNFKEQ. The CDR3 covers 17 residues. CDR3 DNA: TGTGCCAGCAGCCAAGCGAATCCGGGACCGGATCACGGGACCCAGTACTTC. It codes for CASSQANPGPDHGTQYF.

At least ten counts were recorded for this clonotype. The chain couples TRBV7-2 to TRBJ2-3; D call uncertain. Trimming removed 1 base from V and 6 bases from J, with 14 bases in between. Germline CDR1 and CDR2: SGHTA and FQGNSA. There are 15 residues in the CDR3. Here the CDR3 DNA reads TGTGCCAGCAGCTTAGTAGTGAGGATCCTGGATACGCAGTATTTT. Translation: CASSLVVRILDTQYF.

This clonotype has ten or more counts. The chain joins TRBV5-1 to TRBJ2-7; 10 nucleotides line up with TRBD1. The CDR3 has 14 residues. The J segment lost 3 bases and the V segment lost 4 bases, leaving 4 bases of the junction unmatched. The germline V gene has CDR1 SGHRS and CDR2 YFSETQ. The DNA for the CDR3 is TGCGCCAGCAGCCCTTGGACAGGGGGCTACGAGCAGTACTTC. Its translation is CASSPWTGGYEQYF.